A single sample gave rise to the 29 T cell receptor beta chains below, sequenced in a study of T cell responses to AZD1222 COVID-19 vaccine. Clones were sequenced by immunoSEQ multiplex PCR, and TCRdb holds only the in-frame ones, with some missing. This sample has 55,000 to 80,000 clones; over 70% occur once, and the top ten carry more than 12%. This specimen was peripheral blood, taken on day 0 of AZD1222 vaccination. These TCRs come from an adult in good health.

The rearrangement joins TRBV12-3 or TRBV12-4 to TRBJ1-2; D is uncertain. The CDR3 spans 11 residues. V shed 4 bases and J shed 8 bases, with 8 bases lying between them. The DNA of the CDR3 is TGTGCCAGCAGTTCCATGGCGGGCTACACCTTC. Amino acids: CASSSMAGYTF.

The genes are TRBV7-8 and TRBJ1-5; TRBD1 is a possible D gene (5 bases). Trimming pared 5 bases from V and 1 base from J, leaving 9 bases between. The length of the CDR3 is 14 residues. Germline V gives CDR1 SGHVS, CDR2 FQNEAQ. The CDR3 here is CASSGHMSNQPQHF. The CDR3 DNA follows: TGTGCCAGCAGCGGACACATGAGCAATCAGCCCCAGCATTTT. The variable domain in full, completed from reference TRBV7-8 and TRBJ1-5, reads GAGVSQSPRYKVAKRGQDVALRCDPISGHVSLFWYQQALGQGPEFLTYFQNEAQLDKSGLPSDRFFAERPEGSVSTLKIQRTQQEDSAVYLCASSGHMSNQPQHFGDGTRLSIL.

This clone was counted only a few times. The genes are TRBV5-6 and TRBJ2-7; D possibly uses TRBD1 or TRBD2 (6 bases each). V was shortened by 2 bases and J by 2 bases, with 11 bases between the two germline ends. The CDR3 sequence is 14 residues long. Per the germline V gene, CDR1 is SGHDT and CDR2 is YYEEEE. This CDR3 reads CASSFRGGTYEQYF. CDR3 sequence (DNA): TGTGCCAGCAGCTTCAGAGGGGGGACCTACGAGCAGTACTTC.

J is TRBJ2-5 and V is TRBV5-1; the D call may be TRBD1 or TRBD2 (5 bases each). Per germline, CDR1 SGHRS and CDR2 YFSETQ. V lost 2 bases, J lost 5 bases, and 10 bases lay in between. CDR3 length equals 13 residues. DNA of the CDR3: TGCGCCAGCAGCTTTTTAGGGGAGGAGACCCAGTACTTC. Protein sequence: CASSFLGEETQYF.

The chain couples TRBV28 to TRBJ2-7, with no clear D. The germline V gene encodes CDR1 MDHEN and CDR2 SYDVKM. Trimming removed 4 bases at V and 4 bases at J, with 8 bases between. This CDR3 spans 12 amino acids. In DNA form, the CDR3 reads TGTGCCAGCAGTTCAGCAGAATACGAGCAGTACTTC. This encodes CASSSAEYEQYF.

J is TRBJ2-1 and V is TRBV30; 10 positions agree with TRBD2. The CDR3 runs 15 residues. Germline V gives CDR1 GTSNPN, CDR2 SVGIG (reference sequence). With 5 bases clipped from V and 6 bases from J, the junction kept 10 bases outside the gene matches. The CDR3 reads CAWYPGTSVGNEQFF. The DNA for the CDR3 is TGTGCCTGGTATCCCGGGACTAGCGTAGGCAATGAGCAGTTCTTC.

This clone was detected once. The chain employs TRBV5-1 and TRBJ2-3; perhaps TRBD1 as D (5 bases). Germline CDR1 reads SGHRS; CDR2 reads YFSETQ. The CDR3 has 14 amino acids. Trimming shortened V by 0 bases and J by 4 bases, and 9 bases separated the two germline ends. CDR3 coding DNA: TGCGCCAGCAGCTTGGGGACAAGCCCAGATACGCAGTATTTT. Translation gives CASSLGTSPDTQYF.

The CDR3 bases are TGTGCCAGCAGGAACAGGGATGAAAAACTGTTTTTT. This gives the protein CASRNRDEKLFF. V usage is TRBV2 and J usage is TRBJ1-4; D is possibly TRBD1 (6 bases). Trimming took 6 bases from V and 6 from J, leaving 8 bases between them. The CDR3 totals 12 residues. Germline V CDR1 and CDR2: SNHLY, FYNNEI.

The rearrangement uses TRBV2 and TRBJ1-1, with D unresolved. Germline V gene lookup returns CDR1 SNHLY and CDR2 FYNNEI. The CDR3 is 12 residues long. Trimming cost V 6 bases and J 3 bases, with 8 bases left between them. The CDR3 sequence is CASRRDYTEAFF. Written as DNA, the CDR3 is TGTGCCAGCAGGAGGGATTACACTGAAGCTTTCTTT.

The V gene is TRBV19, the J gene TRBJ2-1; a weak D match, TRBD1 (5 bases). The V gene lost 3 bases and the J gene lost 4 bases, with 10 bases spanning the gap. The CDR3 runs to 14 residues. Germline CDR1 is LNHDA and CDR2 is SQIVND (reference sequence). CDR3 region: CASSMVGAYNEQFF. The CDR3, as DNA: TGTGCCAGTAGTATGGTAGGGGCTTACAATGAGCAGTTCTTC. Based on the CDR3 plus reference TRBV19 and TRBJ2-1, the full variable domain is DGGITQSPKYLFRKEGQNVTLSCEQNLNHDAMYWYRQDPGQGLRLIYYSQIVNDFQKGDIAEGYSVSREKKESFPLTVTSAQKNPTAFYLCASSMVGAYNEQFFGPGTRLTVL.

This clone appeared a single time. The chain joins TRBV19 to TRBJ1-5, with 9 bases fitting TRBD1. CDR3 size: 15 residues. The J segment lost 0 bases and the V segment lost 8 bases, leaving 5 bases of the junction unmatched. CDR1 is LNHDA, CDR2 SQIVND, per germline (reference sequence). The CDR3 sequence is CASGQGPNSNQPQHF. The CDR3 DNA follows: TGTGCCAGTGGACAGGGGCCTAATAGCAATCAGCCCCAGCATTTT.

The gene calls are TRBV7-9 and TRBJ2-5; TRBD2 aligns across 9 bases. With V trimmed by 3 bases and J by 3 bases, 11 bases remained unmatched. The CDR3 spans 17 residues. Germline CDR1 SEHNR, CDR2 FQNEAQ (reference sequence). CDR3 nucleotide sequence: TGTGCCAGCAGCTTCGCCAATCGCGGGGGGGCGGAAGAGACCCAGTACTTC. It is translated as CASSFANRGGAEETQYF.

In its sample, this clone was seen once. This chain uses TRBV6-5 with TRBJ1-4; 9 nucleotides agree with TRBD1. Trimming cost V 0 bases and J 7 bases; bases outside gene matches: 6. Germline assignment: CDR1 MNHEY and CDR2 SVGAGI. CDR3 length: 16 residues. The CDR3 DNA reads TGTGCCAGCAGTTACTCCTCCACAGGGGGCCGTGAAAAACTGTTTTTT. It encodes CASSYSSTGGREKLFF.

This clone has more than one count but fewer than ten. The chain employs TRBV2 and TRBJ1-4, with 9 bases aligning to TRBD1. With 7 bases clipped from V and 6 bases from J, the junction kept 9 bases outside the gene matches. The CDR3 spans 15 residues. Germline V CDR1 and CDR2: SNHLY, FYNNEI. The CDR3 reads CASTWTGDLYEKLFF. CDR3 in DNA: TGTGCCAGCACTTGGACAGGGGATCTTTATGAAAAACTGTTTTTT. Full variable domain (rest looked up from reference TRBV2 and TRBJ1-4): EPEVTQTPSHQVTQMGQEVILRCVPISNHLYFYWYRQILGQKVEFLVSFYNNEISEKSEIFDDQFSVERPDGSNFTLKIRSTKLEDSAMYFCASTWTGDLYEKLFFGSGTQLSVL.

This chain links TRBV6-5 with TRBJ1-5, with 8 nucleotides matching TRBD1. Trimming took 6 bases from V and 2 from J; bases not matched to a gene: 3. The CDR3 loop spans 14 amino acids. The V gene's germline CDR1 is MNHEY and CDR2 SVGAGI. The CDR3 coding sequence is TGTGCCAGCAGACCGACAGGGGGCAATCAGCCCCAGCATTTT. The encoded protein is CASRPTGGNQPQHF.

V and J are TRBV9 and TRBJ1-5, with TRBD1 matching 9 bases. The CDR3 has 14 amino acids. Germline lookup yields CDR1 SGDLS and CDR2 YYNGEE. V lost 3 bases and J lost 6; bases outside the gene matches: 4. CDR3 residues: CASSGTGESQPQHF. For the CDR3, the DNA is TGTGCCAGCAGCGGGACAGGGGAATCTCAGCCCCAGCATTTT.

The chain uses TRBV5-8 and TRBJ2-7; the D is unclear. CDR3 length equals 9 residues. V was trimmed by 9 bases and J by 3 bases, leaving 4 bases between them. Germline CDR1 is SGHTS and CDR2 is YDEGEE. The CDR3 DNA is TGTGCCACCTACTACGAGCAGTACTTC. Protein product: CATYYEQYF.

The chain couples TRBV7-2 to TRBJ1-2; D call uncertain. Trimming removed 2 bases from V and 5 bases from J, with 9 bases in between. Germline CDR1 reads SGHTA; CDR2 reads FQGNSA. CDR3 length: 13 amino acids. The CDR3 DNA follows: TGTGCCAGCAGCTTACTATCGGGATATGGCTACACCTTC. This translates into CASSLLSGYGYTF. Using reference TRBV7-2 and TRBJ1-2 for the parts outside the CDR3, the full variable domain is GAGVSQSPSNKVTEKGKDVELRCDPISGHTALYWYRQSLGQGLEFLIYFQGNSAPDKSGLPSDRFSAERTGGSVSTLTIQRTQQEDSAVYLCASSLLSGYGYTFGSGTRLTVV.

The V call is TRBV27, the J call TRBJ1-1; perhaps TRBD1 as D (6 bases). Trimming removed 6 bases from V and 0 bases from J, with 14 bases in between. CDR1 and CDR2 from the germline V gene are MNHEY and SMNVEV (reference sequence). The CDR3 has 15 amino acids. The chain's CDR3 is CASSLAGQMNTEAFF. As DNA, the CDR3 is TGTGCCAGCAGCCTCGCTGGACAGATGAACACTGAAGCTTTCTTT.

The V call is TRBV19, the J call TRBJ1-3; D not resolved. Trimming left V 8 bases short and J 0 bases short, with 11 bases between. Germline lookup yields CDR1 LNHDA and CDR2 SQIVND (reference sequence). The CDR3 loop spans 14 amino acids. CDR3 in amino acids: CASGVQISGNTIYF. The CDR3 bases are TGTGCCAGTGGAGTACAGATCTCTGGAAACACCATATATTTT.

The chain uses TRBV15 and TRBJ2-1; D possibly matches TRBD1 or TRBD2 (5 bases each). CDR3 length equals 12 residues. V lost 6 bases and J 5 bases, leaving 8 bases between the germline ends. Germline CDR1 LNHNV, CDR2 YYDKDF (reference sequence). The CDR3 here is CATRGDHNEQFF. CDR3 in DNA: TGTGCCACCAGGGGGGACCACAATGAGCAGTTCTTC.

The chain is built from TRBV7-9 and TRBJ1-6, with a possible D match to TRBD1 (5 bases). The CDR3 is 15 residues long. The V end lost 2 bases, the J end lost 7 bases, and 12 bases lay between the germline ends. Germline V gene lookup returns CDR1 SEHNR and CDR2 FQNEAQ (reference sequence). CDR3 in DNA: TGTGCCAGCAGCTTAATAACGGGGGGGAATTCACCCCTCCACTTT. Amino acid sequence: CASSLITGGNSPLHF.

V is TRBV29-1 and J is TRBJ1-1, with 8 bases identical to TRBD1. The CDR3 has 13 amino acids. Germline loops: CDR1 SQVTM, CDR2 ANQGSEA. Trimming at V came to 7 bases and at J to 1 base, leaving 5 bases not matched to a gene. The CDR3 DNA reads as TGCAGCGCAGCAGGGGGCGCGAACACTGAAGCTTTCTTT. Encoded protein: CSAAGGANTEAFF.

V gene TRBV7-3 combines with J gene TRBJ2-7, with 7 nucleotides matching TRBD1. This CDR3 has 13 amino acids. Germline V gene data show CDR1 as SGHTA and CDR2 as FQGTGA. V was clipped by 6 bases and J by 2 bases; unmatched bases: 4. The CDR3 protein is CASSPGGTYEQYF. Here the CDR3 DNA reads TGTGCCAGCAGTCCAGGGGGAACCTACGAGCAGTACTTC.

CDR3 amino acids: CASGPLANYGYTF. CDR3 sequence (DNA): TGTGCCAGCGGACCTTTAGCTAACTATGGCTACACCTTC. The chain employs TRBV12-3 or TRBV12-4 and TRBJ1-2; D unclear. Trimming left V 8 bases short and J 0 bases short, with 10 bases between. The CDR3 runs 13 residues.

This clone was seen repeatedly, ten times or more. The CDR3 is CASSLTGKDGYTF. The CDR3 DNA sequence: TGCGCCAGCAGCTTGACAGGGAAGGATGGCTACACCTTC. The V call is TRBV5-1, the J call TRBJ1-2, with TRBD1 as a possible D gene (6 bases). Trimming removed 1 base at V and 6 bases at J, with 10 bases between. This CDR3 spans 13 amino acids. CDR1 is SGHRS and CDR2 is YFSETQ in the germline V gene.

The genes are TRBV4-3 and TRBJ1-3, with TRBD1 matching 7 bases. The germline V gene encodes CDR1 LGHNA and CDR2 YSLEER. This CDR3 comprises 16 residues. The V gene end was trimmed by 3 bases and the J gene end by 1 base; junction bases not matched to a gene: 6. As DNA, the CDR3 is TGCGCCAGCAGCCAGAGTTACAGGGGATCTGGAAACACCATATATTTT. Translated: CASSQSYRGSGNTIYF.

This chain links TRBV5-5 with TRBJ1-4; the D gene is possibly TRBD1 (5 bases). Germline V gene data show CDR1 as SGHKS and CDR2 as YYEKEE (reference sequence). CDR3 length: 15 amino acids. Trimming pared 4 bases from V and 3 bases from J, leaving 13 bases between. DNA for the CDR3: TGTGCCAGCAGCGCCGGGACTCCGGCTAATGAAAAACTGTTTTTT. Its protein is CASSAGTPANEKLFF.

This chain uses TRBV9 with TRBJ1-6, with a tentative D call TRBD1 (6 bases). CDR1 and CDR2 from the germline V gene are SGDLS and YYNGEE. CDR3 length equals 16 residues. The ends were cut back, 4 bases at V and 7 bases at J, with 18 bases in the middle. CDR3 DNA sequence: TGTGCCAGCAGCCTAGACCAGACAGGACACAATTCACCCCTCCACTTT. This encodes CASSLDQTGHNSPLHF.